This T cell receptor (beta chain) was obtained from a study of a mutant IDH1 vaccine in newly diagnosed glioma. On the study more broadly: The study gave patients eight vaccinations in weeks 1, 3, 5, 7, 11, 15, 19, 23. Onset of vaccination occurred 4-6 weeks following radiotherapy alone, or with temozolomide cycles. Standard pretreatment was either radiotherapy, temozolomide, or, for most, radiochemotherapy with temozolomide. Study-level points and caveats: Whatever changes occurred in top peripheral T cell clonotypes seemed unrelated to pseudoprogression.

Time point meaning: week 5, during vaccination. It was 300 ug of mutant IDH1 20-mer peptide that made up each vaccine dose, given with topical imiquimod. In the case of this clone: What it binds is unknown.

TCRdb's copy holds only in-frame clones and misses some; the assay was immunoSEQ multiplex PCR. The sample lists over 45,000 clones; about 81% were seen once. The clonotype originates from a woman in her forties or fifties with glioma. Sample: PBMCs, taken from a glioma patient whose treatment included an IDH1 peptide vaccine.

This chain's CDR3 is CASSPGDSTYEQYF. The CDR3, as DNA: TGTGCCAGCTCACCAGGAGACAGTACCTACGAGCAGTACTTC. The gene calls are TRBV18 and TRBJ2-7; D is possibly TRBD1 (5 bases). Germline lookup yields CDR1 KGHSH and CDR2 LQKENI. Trimming removed 2 bases from V and 2 bases from J, with 10 bases in between. This CDR3 spans 14 amino acids.